The clone carrying this TCR beta chain was recorded only once. These data belong to a study of blood T cell repertoires in COVID-19. Study-level background: Acute and convalescent COVID-19 specimens originated in the United States, Italy and Spain. The cDNA or gDNA used as material had been derived from T cells, B-cell-depleted T cells, or PBMCs.

Germline V lookup: CDR1 MNHNY, CDR2 SVGAGI (reference sequence). The CDR3 is 12 amino acids. Losses at the gene ends were 5 bases for V and 6 bases for J; bases not matched to a gene: 3. Per the authors' pipeline: Cell counts per sample came from amplifying reference gene primers. TCRdb's copy holds only in-frame clones and misses some; the assay was immunoSEQ multiplex PCR. Clone size and V and J calls were adopted from that table, with D and trimming inferred from the DNA. The sample includes some 280,000 clones, 70% to 90% of them seen just once. The sequenced material came from peripheral blood. This TCR came from a young woman with active or convalescent COVID-19. This chain connects TRBV6-6 to TRBJ1-1; 7 bases agree with TRBD1. CDR3 in DNA: TGTGCCAGCAGTACTACAGGGGCTGAAGCTTTCTTT. Amino acid sequence: CASSTTGAEAFF.